One sample yielded the 24 T cell receptor beta chains listed below, sequenced in a study of OX40 agonist ivuxolimab in advanced cancers. TCRdb's table, derived via immunoSEQ multiplex PCR, lists solely in-frame clones and lacks some. Of roughly 97,000 clones listed, roughly 90% were seen once; the top ten hold roughly 5.5%. The specimen was CD4+ or CD8+ T cells sorted from blood, collected in a trial of the OX40 agonist ivuxolimab. These receptors came from an adult with an advanced solid tumor such as melanoma, head and neck, liver or kidney cancer.

The V call is TRBV4-1, the J call TRBJ2-2; 11 bases align to TRBD2. This CDR3 contains 16 residues. The germline gives CDR1 MGHRA, CDR2 YSYEKL. Trimming at V came to 4 bases and at J to 2 bases, leaving 3 bases not matched to a gene. The CDR3 DNA sequence: TGCGCCAGCAGCCTTGGGACTAGCGGAAACACCGGGGAGCTGTTTTTT. This translates into CASSLGTSGNTGELFF.

The V and J genes are TRBV7-9 and TRBJ2-7; 10 bases align to TRBD2. This CDR3 region has 13 residues. Trimming removed 8 bases from V and 6 bases from J; junction bases left unmatched: 7. The germline gives CDR1 SEHNR, CDR2 FQNEAQ (reference sequence). The CDR3 coding sequence is TGTGCCAGCGACAGCGGGAGGGCCGGCGAGCAGTACTTC. This gives the protein CASDSGRAGEQYF.

This clone occurred a few times. This chain links TRBV7-2 with TRBJ1-2; D uncertain. The CDR3 runs to 15 residues. Trimming took 0 bases from V and 4 from J, leaving 12 bases between them. Germline loops: CDR1 SGHTA, CDR2 FQGNSA. The CDR3 loop is CASSLAPAAPYGYTF. DNA for the CDR3: TGTGCCAGCAGCTTAGCGCCGGCAGCCCCCTATGGCTACACCTTC.

V and J are TRBV19 and TRBJ1-5, with a weak D call TRBD1 (6 bases). Trimming took off 6 bases at V and 0 bases at J, with 18 bases between the two ends. Germline values: CDR1 LNHDA, CDR2 SQIVND (reference sequence). The length of the CDR3 is 17 residues. As DNA, the CDR3 is TGTGCCAGTAGCCGAGGGGGGCGGACGAATAGCAATCAGCCCCAGCATTTT. Translated, it gives CASSRGGRTNSNQPQHF.

V usage is TRBV7-2 and J usage is TRBJ2-7; 7 bases agree with TRBD1. Losses at the gene ends were 3 bases for V and 3 bases for J; bases not matched to a gene: 8. The germline V gene has CDR1 SGHTA and CDR2 FQGNSA. CDR3 length: 15 residues. CDR3 DNA sequence: TGTGCCAGCAGCTTGGCCCGGGACAGCCACTACGAGCAGTACTTC. Encoded protein: CASSLARDSHYEQYF.

J is TRBJ1-1 and V is TRBV9, with TRBD1 matching over 7 bases. Losses at the gene ends were 4 bases for V and 6 bases for J; bases not matched to a gene: 18. The length of the CDR3 is 17 residues. Germline values: CDR1 SGDLS, CDR2 YYNGEE. The DNA of the CDR3 is TGTGCCAGCAGCTTTTCTCTTACCAGGGGGGAGGACGCTGAAGCTTTCTTT. Protein product: CASSFSLTRGEDAEAFF.

This clone was seen more than once but under ten times. This sequence joins TRBV23-1 and TRBJ2-1; maybe TRBD2 (5 bases). TRBV23-1 is treated as an ORF (open reading frame) with a function not yet certain. This CDR3 spans 17 amino acids. V was cut by 0 bases and J by 0 bases, with 12 bases left in between. The CDR3 region is CASSQSEGFSSYNEQFF. The CDR3, as DNA: TGCGCCAGCAGTCAATCTGAGGGCTTTAGCTCCTACAATGAGCAGTTCTTC.

A single count supports this clone. The genes are TRBV5-6 and TRBJ2-5, with D possibly TRBD2 on 6 matching bases. Germline CDR1 SGHDT, CDR2 YYEEEE. CDR3 length equals 12 residues. V was cut by 7 bases and J by 9 bases, with 16 bases left in between. For the CDR3, the DNA is TGTGCCAGCCGAAGGGGCCCGGGGGCCCAGTACTTC. It specifies CASRRGPGAQYF.

V is TRBV6-5 and J is TRBJ1-2, with TRBD1 as a possible D gene (5 bases). The CDR3 is made up of 15 amino acids. Trimming removed 2 bases from V and 2 bases from J, with 12 bases in between. Germline V gives CDR1 MNHEY, CDR2 SVGAGI. This CDR3 is CASSYDSSGNYGYTF. In DNA form, the CDR3 reads TGTGCCAGCAGTTACGATTCTTCAGGGAACTATGGCTACACCTTC.

The chain uses TRBV27 and TRBJ1-2; possibly TRBD1 for D (5 bases). The V end was cut by 5 bases, the J end by 0 bases, with 16 bases between. The CDR3 contains 16 residues. CDR1 and CDR2 from the germline V gene are MNHEY and SMNVEV (reference sequence). This CDR3 is CASSIYRGRTNYGYTF. CDR3 nucleotide sequence: TGTGCCAGCAGTATATATCGGGGACGGACTAACTATGGCTACACCTTC.

The V and J genes are TRBV6-1 and TRBJ1-1, with D hard to call. The V end was cut by 8 bases, the J end by 1 base, with 17 bases between. Germline V gene data show CDR1 as MNHNS and CDR2 as SASEGT. The CDR3 totals 15 residues. The CDR3 coding sequence is TGTGCCAGCCTAGACATATCGACAAGGAACACTGAAGCTTTCTTT. Protein product: CASLDISTRNTEAFF.

V and J are TRBV5-3 and TRBJ2-1; D call uncertain. TRBV5-3 is known as an ORF, though its function is uncertain. The CDR3 has 16 amino acids. With 1 base removed from V and 1 base from J, the gap between germline ends came to 12 bases. CDR3 protein: CARSLSNFDSYNEQFF. CDR3 nucleotide sequence: TGTGCCAGAAGCTTGAGTAACTTTGATTCCTACAATGAGCAGTTCTTC.

The rearrangement links TRBV23-1 to TRBJ2-1; tentative D call: TRBD1 (6 bases). TRBV23-1 belongs to the ORF category, with a function that is uncertain. Between the trimmed V and J ends, which lost 4 bases and 7 bases, there was a span of 11 bases. The CDR3 runs 13 residues. The CDR3, as DNA: TGCGCCAGCAGTCTGCAGGGGTGGAATGAGCAGTTCTTC. Translation: CASSLQGWNEQFF.

This rearrangement joins TRBV10-2 to TRBJ2-7, with 7 bases aligning to TRBD2. Germline assignment: CDR1 WSHSY and CDR2 SAAADI. The J segment lost 8 bases and the V segment lost 5 bases, leaving 6 bases of the junction unmatched. The CDR3 covers 12 residues. The CDR3 region is CASSPGGRQQYF. The CDR3 bases are TGCGCCAGCAGTCCCGGGGGGAGGCAGCAGTACTTC.

This clone was counted a single time. This chain joins TRBV7-8 and TRBJ2-5, with unresolved D. The V end was cut by 5 bases, the J end by 5 bases, with 12 bases between. CDR1 and CDR2 (germline): SGHVS, FQNEAQ. The CDR3 extends over 13 amino acids. The CDR3 coding sequence is TGTGCCAGCAGCCCCCCTTGGGGTGAGACCCAGTACTTC. Its protein is CASSPPWGETQYF.

The chain recombines TRBV11-2 with TRBJ2-2, with D maybe TRBD2 (6 bases). Per the germline V gene, CDR1 is SGHAT and CDR2 is FQNNGV. V gave up 8 bases and J gave up 0 bases, with 10 bases separating them. There are 14 residues in the CDR3. CDR3 in amino acids: CASGGAANTGELFF. The CDR3 DNA reads TGTGCCAGCGGCGGGGCAGCGAACACCGGGGAGCTGTTTTTT.

This rearrangement joins TRBV6-1 to TRBJ2-7; 8 bases align to TRBD2. The CDR3 sequence is 15 residues long. The V and J ends lost 6 bases and 3 bases, in that order; junction bases with no gene match: 10. Germline values: CDR1 MNHNS, CDR2 SASEGT. The CDR3 spells CASRMALAGGYEQYF. CDR3 nucleotide sequence: TGTGCCAGCAGGATGGCCCTGGCGGGGGGCTACGAGCAGTACTTC.

This clone was found once. J is TRBJ1-1 and V is TRBV29-1; D not resolved. The CDR3 totals 13 residues. Between the trimmed V and J ends, which lost 0 bases and 3 bases, there was a span of 8 bases. Per the germline V gene, CDR1 is SQVTM and CDR2 is ANQGSEA. CDR3 loop: CSVEEKTYTEAFF. As DNA, the CDR3 is TGCAGCGTTGAAGAGAAAACTTACACTGAAGCTTTCTTT.

This chain links TRBV4-3 with TRBJ2-5; D gene ambiguous. The CDR3 has 15 amino acids. V was shortened by 1 base and J by 4 bases, with 13 bases between the two germline ends. Germline assignment: CDR1 LGHNA and CDR2 YSLEER. The CDR3 region is CASSQGLSTGETQYF. CDR3 in DNA: TGCGCCAGCAGCCAAGGACTCTCAACGGGAGAGACCCAGTACTTC.

CDR3 nucleotides: TGTGCCAGCAGTGAAGGGACTAGCAGACACACCGGGGAGCTGTTTTTT. Protein: CASSEGTSRHTGELFF. This chain links TRBV6-1 with TRBJ2-2; 8 nucleotides line up with TRBD2. V lost 1 base, J lost 3 bases, and 4 bases stayed unmatched. Germline V CDR1 and CDR2: MNHNS, SASEGT. CDR3 size: 16 residues.

The chain uses TRBV7-3 and TRBJ2-3, with D uncertain. V shed 6 bases and J shed 10 bases, with 17 bases lying between them. This CDR3 is 13 amino acids long. In germline, CDR1 is SGHTA, CDR2 FQGTGA. The CDR3 region has the DNA TGTGCCAGCAGTTTCTCGGACGTAAGCTCGCAGTATTTT. It codes for CASSFSDVSSQYF.

This clone was seen only once. The J gene is TRBJ2-5, the V gene TRBV14; 16 bases align to TRBD2. The germline V gene has CDR1 SGHDN and CDR2 FVKESK. V was clipped by 0 bases and J by 0 bases; unmatched bases: 7. The CDR3 is 20 residues long. This chain's CDR3 is CASSQEGLAGGMMYQETQYF. Here the CDR3 DNA reads TGTGCCAGCAGCCAAGAGGGACTAGCGGGAGGGATGATGTACCAAGAGACCCAGTACTTC.

CDR3 region: CASSPTATNEKLFF. The CDR3 nucleotides read TGTGCCAGCTCACCAACGGCAACTAATGAAAAACTGTTTTTT. The V call is TRBV18, the J call TRBJ1-4; D not certain. CDR1 and CDR2 (germline): KGHSH, LQKENI. Trimming took 2 bases from V and 0 from J, leaving 4 bases between them. CDR3 length equals 14 residues. Using reference TRBV18 and TRBJ1-4 for the parts outside the CDR3, the full variable domain is NAGVMQNPRHLVRRRGQEARLRCSPMKGHSHVYWYRQLPEEGLKFMVYLQKENIIDESGMPKERFSAEFPKEGPSILRIQQVVRGDSAAYFCASSPTATNEKLFFGSGTQLSVL.

The chain uses TRBV5-1 and TRBJ2-5; 7 positions agree with TRBD1. With 4 bases clipped from V and 3 bases from J, the junction kept 12 bases outside the gene matches. The germline CDR1 and CDR2 sequences are SGHRS and YFSETQ. The CDR3 spans 16 residues. For the CDR3, the DNA is TGCGCCAGCAGCCCCTTAGCTGTAGGGGGCAAAGAGACCCAGTACTTC. Its translation: CASSPLAVGGKETQYF. Full variable domain (outside the CDR3, taken from reference TRBV5-1 and TRBJ2-5): KAGVTQTPRYLIKTRGQQVTLSCSPISGHRSVSWYQQTPGQGLQFLFEYFSETQRNKGNFPGRFSGRQFSNSRSEMNVSTLELGDSALYLCASSPLAVGGKETQYFGPGTRLLVL.